The rows below give T cell receptor beta chains drawn from one sample of a study of T cell repertoires in cytomegalovirus infection. These TCRs' antigens remain unknown. TCRdb independently ran MiXCR on the reads; one entry per CDR3 protein. The table lists approximately 600,000 distinct CDR3 sequences, over 35% of them singletons. This specimen was cultured PBMCs, taken from culture after CMV antigen stimulation. These receptors all stem from a human donor in good health (CMV status not recorded). Some clones in this sample may be carry-over from other donors' samples. Both conserved end residues are part of each CDR3. Fields, in order: CDR3 protein, clone size, V gene. Clone size is given for some rows only: seen once, a few or many times, or a class if the clone is expanded.

cdr3_aa: CATSDCAKGTGWSYNEQFF
clone_size: .
v_call: TRBV24-1

cdr3_aa: CASSLSRGFTDTQYF
clone_size: many
v_call: TRBV7-2

cdr3_aa: CASRNGPGLASEYF
clone_size: once
v_call: TRBV6-2/TRBV6-3

cdr3_aa: CASSVRGDTDTQYF
clone_size: .
v_call: TRBV9

cdr3_aa: CASSNGTGSGSQHF
clone_size: .
v_call: TRBV5-1

cdr3_aa: CSAGQGHYEQYF
clone_size: .
v_call: TRBV20-1

cdr3_aa: CASSLVDSTDTQYF
clone_size: few
v_call: TRBV7-9

cdr3_aa: CATLSGTPSNQPQHF
clone_size: few
v_call: TRBV10-2

cdr3_aa: CSARDGALGTGGYNEQFF
clone_size: once
v_call: TRBV20-1

cdr3_aa: CASSVPGTAEAFF
clone_size: .
v_call: TRBV9

cdr3_aa: CASSPWTGSGMNTEAFF
clone_size: .
v_call: TRBV27

cdr3_aa: CASSLLVGLNTEAFF
clone_size: .
v_call: TRBV7-8

cdr3_aa: CASSTRTSGTSYEQYF
clone_size: .
v_call: TRBV4-2

cdr3_aa: CASSPTSATYEQYF
clone_size: .
v_call: TRBV7-2

cdr3_aa: CAWGRGRLAGVEQYF
clone_size: .
v_call: TRBV30

cdr3_aa: CASSSRLGISYEQYF
clone_size: many
v_call: TRBV7-2

cdr3_aa: CASSPGPTQETQYF
clone_size: many
v_call: TRBV7-2

cdr3_aa: CSARGQGEITDTQYF
clone_size: .
v_call: TRBV20-1

cdr3_aa: CASSTTGTNTEAFF
clone_size: .
v_call: TRBV7-9

cdr3_aa: CASSAGWDTVDTQYF
clone_size: few
v_call: TRBV19

cdr3_aa: CASTPAGLYNEQFF
clone_size: .
v_call: TRBV12-3/TRBV12-4

cdr3_aa: CASSPLGRVGTDTQYF
clone_size: .
v_call: TRBV7-2

cdr3_aa: CASSSQPRDEQYF
clone_size: few
v_call: TRBV11-2

cdr3_aa: CASSQEVPSGDTQYF
clone_size: .
v_call: TRBV4-1

cdr3_aa: CASSLVRRNGELFF
clone_size: few
v_call: TRBV7-8

cdr3_aa: CASSPDIGHGYTF
clone_size: few
v_call: TRBV12-3/TRBV12-4

cdr3_aa: CASRQAQDGAYEQYF
clone_size: .
v_call: TRBV6-5

cdr3_aa: CASSLGEWGNSPLHF
clone_size: .
v_call: TRBV6-1

cdr3_aa: CASGYLGFTDTQYF
clone_size: .
v_call: TRBV12-3/TRBV12-4

cdr3_aa: CAISPQARTGELFF
clone_size: few
v_call: TRBV10-3

cdr3_aa: CASSAQGITDTQYF
clone_size: .
v_call: TRBV7-9